This TCR beta chain was found in a study of technical replicates of blood from a few donors. The V and J ends lost 9 bases and 8 bases respectively, with 13 bases between them. The CDR3 has 11 residues. Germline V gene lookup returns CDR1 WSHSY and CDR2 SAAADI. Libraries were prepared by immunoSEQ multiplex PCR; TCRdb keeps only in-frame clonotypes and omits some of them. The table has roughly 68,000 clones, about 97% seen once. The TCR originated in a human donor in good health. V usage is TRBV10-2 and J usage is TRBJ1-1, with D hard to call. The sequenced sample was T cells isolated from PBMCs. CDR3 DNA: TGCGCCAGTACATCTCAGGTGGAAGCTTTCTTT. This translates into CASTSQVEAFF.